Sequencing of this T cell receptor (beta chain) was carried out in a study of blood T cell repertoires in COVID-19. Overall study: Samples came from the United States, Italy and Spain, spanning acute and convalescent COVID-19. In each case, the material was cDNA or gDNA derived from T cells, B-cell-depleted T cells, or PBMCs.

Those who participated ranged in age from roughly 18 to 100 years and resided in around 22 US areas. Original analysis: The assay estimated nucleated cells by amplifying reference gene primers. Libraries were prepared by immunoSEQ multiplex PCR; TCRdb keeps only in-frame clonotypes and omits some of them. That table supplies the V and J calls and clone size; D and trimming were determined from the DNA. This sample has roughly 220,000 clones, with approximately 86% found just once. Germline CDR1 is MNHNS and CDR2 is SASEGT. The CDR3 spans 14 residues. The junction had 7 bases not matched to a gene; V was cut back by 7 bases and J by 7 bases.

The specimen sequenced was PBMCs or T cells enriched from blood (not recorded which). The receptor was isolated from a middle-aged woman with acute COVID-19. The chain carries TRBV6-1 and TRBJ1-6; 7 bases align to TRBD1. CDR3 residues: CASTLTGENSPLHF. The CDR3 bases are TGTGCCAGCACTCTAACAGGGGAGAATTCACCCCTCCACTTT.